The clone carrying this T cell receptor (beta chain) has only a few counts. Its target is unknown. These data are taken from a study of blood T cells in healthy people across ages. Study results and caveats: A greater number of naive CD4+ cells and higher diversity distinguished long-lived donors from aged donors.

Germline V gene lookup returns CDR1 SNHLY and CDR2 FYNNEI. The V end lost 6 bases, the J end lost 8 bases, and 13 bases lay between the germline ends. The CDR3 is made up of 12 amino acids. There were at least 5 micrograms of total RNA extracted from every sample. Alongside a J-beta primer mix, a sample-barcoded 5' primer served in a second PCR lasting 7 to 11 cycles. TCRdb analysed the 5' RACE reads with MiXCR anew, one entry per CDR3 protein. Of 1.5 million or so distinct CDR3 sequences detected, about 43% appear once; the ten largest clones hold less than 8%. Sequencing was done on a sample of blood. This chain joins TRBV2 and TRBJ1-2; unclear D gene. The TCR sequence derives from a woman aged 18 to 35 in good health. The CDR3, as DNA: TGTGCCAGCAGGAAGGAGTCTGGGGGCTACACCTTC. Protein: CASRKESGGYTF.